The 28 T cell receptor beta chains presented below share a single source sample, sequenced in a study of monozygotic twins with inflammatory bowel disease. From the 5' RACE reads, TCRdb lists one entry per CDR3 protein and no DNA. The table lists approximately 400,000 distinct CDR3 sequences. The sequenced material came from blood. These TCRs come from a human donor with ulcerative colitis or Crohn's disease, or a healthy co-twin of an affected twin (not recorded which).

The V call is TRBV27, the J call TRBJ1-5; the D call from TCRdb, TRBD1, cannot be confirmed without DNA. This CDR3 is 15 amino acids long. In germline, CDR1 is MNHEY, CDR2 SMNVEV (reference sequence). CDR3 residues: CASSRTGDAHQPQHF.

The rearrangement uses TRBV6-1 and TRBJ2-1. CDR3 length equals 14 residues. Per germline, CDR1 MNHNS and CDR2 SASEGT. The CDR3 protein is CASRRQGPYNEQFF.

The CDR3 region is CASTLFEGASYEQYF. The chain employs TRBV12-3 or TRBV12-4 and TRBJ2-7; TCRdb calls TRBD1, which cannot be checked without DNA. The CDR3 is 15 residues long.

The chain links TRBV11-2 to TRBJ2-7. The CDR3 totals 14 residues. Germline-derived CDR1 and CDR2 are SGHAT and FQNNGV. The CDR3: CASSLTTPMEEQYF.

This chain joins TRBV20-1 and TRBJ2-7. Germline V gene lookup returns CDR1 DFQATT and CDR2 SNEGSKA (reference sequence). The CDR3 length is 11 residues. CDR3 in amino acids: CSALTSYEQYF.

The rearrangement links TRBV11-1 to TRBJ1-1; TCRdb designates TRBD1, a call that cannot be tested without DNA. This CDR3 comprises 14 residues. CDR1 is SGHAT and CDR2 is FQDESV in the germline V gene (reference sequence). The CDR3: CASSLRTANTEAFF.

The chain employs TRBV2 and TRBJ2-2. This CDR3 contains 11 residues. CDR1 and CDR2 from the germline V gene are SNHLY and FYNNEI. The chain's CDR3 is CASRSSGELFF.

The rearrangement uses TRBV5-1 and TRBJ2-5; TCRdb's D gene call, TRBD1, goes unchecked for lack of DNA. The CDR3 totals 13 residues. The germline V gene has CDR1 SGHRS and CDR2 YFSETQ. The CDR3 reads CASTAGSQETQYF.

The chain uses TRBV4-2 and TRBJ1-1; the D call from TCRdb, TRBD1, cannot be confirmed without DNA. This CDR3 comprises 16 residues. The V gene's germline CDR1 is LGHNA and CDR2 YNFKEQ. The CDR3 loop reads CASSQSGTGMNTEAFF.

The chain couples TRBV5-5 to TRBJ1-5. The CDR3 runs to 14 residues. Looked up from germline, CDR1 is SGHKS and CDR2 is YYEKEE (reference sequence). CDR3 protein: CASSPSRYNQPQHF.

The chain joins TRBV20-1 to TRBJ2-1; TCRdb indicates TRBD2, and absent DNA this call remains unverified. CDR3 length equals 16 residues. CDR1 and CDR2 from the germline V gene are DFQATT and SNEGSKA (reference sequence). CDR3 residues: CSASIQASLPYNEQFF.

This chain connects TRBV25-1 to TRBJ1-2; TCRdb calls TRBD1, which cannot be checked without DNA. Germline loops: CDR1 MGHDK, CDR2 SYGVNS. The CDR3 is 14 residues long. The CDR3 region is CASSVGRDNYGYTF.

The V and J genes are TRBV14 and TRBJ1-1. This CDR3 has 15 residues. CDR1 and CDR2 from the germline V gene are SGHDN and FVKESK. CDR3: CASSPDGGLNTEAFF.

The CDR3 spells CSVSGGNEQFF. The rearrangement links TRBV29-1 to TRBJ2-1; TCRdb's assignment of TRBD2 cannot be checked, as there is no DNA. The CDR3 runs 11 residues. CDR1 is SQVTM and CDR2 is ANQGSEA in the germline V gene.

The chain has TRBV20-1 and TRBJ1-5; TCRdb's D call of TRBD1 is untestable without DNA. Germline values: CDR1 DFQATT, CDR2 SNEGSKA (reference sequence). The CDR3 length is 14 residues. The CDR3 spells CSARGGTGQIAQHF.

The chain combines TRBV5-1 with TRBJ2-3; TCRdb gives TRBD1 as the D gene, but with no DNA this cannot be confirmed. The CDR3 has 20 amino acids. The germline CDR1 and CDR2 sequences are SGHRS and YFSETQ. CDR3 amino acids: CASSLGDRTHNTHSTDTQYF.

The chain uses TRBV27 and TRBJ2-3. Germline V gene lookup returns CDR1 MNHEY and CDR2 SMNVEV (reference sequence). The CDR3 has 15 residues. CDR3 residues: CASIAMSTSTDTQYF.

The chain joins TRBV6-5 to TRBJ1-1; TCRdb's D call, TRBD1, is unchecked because there is no DNA. This CDR3 contains 18 residues. Germline V CDR1 and CDR2: MNHEY, SVGAGI. CDR3: CASSYRRTMGPQGAEAFF.

The J gene is TRBJ2-1, the V gene TRBV29-1; without DNA, the TCRdb call of TRBD2 cannot be checked. The CDR3 covers 13 residues. CDR1 is SQVTM, CDR2 ANQGSEA, per germline. CDR3 amino acids: CSGRELGYNEQFF.

The chain is built from TRBV5-1 and TRBJ2-5; the TRBD1 assignment by TCRdb is unverifiable without DNA. Per germline, CDR1 SGHRS and CDR2 YFSETQ. The CDR3 is 14 amino acids. The CDR3 region is CASSPGQGQETQYF.

The chain combines TRBV30 with TRBJ1-1. The CDR3 contains 12 residues. From germline, CDR1 is GTSNPN and CDR2 SVGIG (reference sequence). The CDR3 protein is CAWSTVRGSPFF.

This chain uses TRBV7-2 with TRBJ1-2. Germline CDR1 reads SGHTA; CDR2 reads FQGNSA. There are 15 residues in the CDR3. The chain's CDR3 is CASSPRTLGDYGYTF.

The chain couples TRBV7-2 to TRBJ2-3; TCRdb's D gene call, TRBD2, goes unchecked for lack of DNA. CDR1 SGHTA and CDR2 FQGNSA come from the germline V gene. There are 15 residues in the CDR3. The CDR3 loop is CASSRRAGSTDTQYF.

The V call is TRBV14, the J call TRBJ2-3. Germline lookup yields CDR1 SGHDN and CDR2 FVKESK. The CDR3 spans 16 residues. This chain's CDR3 is CASSQDGYMSTDTQYF.

The chain couples TRBV18 to TRBJ2-6; TCRdb's assignment of TRBD1 cannot be checked, as there is no DNA. CDR1 and CDR2 (germline): KGHSH, LQKENI. The CDR3 spans 16 residues. The CDR3 is CASSPAGTGASNVLTF. Complete variable domain (other parts from reference TRBV18 and TRBJ2-6): NAGVMQNPRHLVRRRGQEARLRCSPMKGHSHVYWYRQLPEEGLKFMVYLQKENIIDESGMPKERFSAEFPKEGPSILRIQQVVRGDSAAYFCASSPAGTGASNVLTFGAGSRLTVL.

This chain links TRBV10-3 with TRBJ2-7; TCRdb's D call of TRBD2 is untestable without DNA. CDR3 length: 15 residues. CDR1 ENHRY and CDR2 SYGVKD come from the germline V gene. CDR3 protein: CAISESSGGGYEQYF.

The rearrangement links TRBV5-6 to TRBJ2-5. Germline values: CDR1 SGHDT, CDR2 YYEEEE. This CDR3 is 14 amino acids long. The CDR3 loop is CANSLINDQETQYF.

The V and J genes are TRBV4-3 and TRBJ2-5; absent DNA, TCRdb's TRBD2 call cannot be checked. The CDR3 runs 18 residues. Germline V gene sequence: CDR1 LGHNA, CDR2 YSLEER. This CDR3 is CASSQDGTVRAPGETQYF.